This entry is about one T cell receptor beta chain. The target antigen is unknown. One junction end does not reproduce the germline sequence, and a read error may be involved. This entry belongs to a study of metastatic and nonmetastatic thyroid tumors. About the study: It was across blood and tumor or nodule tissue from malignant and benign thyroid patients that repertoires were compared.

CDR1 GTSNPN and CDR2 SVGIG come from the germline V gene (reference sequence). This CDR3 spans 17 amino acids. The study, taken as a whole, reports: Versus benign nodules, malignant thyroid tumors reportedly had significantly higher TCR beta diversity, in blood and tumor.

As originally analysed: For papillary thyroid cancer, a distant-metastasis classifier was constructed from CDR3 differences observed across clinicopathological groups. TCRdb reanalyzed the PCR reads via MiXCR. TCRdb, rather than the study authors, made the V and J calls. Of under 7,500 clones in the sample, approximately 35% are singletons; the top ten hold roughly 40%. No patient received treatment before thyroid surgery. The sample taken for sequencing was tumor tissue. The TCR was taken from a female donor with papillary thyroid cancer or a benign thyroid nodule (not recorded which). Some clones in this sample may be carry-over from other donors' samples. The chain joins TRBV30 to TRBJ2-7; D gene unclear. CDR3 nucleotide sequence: TGTGCCTGGTGTGTAGGGATGGAGCAGAGGAGATGGTACGAGCAGTACTTC. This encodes CAWCVGMEQRRWYEQYF.